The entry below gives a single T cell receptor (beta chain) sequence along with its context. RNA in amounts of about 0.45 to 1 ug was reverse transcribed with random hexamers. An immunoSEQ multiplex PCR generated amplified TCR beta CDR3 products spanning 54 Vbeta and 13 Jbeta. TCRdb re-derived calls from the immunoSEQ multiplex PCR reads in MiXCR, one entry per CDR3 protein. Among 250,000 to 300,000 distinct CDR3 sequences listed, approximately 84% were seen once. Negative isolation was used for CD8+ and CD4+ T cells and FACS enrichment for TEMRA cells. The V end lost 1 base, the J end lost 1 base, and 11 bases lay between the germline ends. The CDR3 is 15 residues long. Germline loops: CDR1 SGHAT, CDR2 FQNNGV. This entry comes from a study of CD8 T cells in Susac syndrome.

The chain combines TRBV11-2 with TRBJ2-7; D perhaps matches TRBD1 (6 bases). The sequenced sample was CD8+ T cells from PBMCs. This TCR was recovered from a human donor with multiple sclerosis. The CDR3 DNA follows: TGTGCCAGCAGCTTAGCGAGGGGGTTGTCCTACGAGCAGTACTTC. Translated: CASSLARGLSYEQYF.